Listed below are T cell receptor beta chains from one sample, sequenced in a study of CD8 T cells in Susac syndrome. TCRdb redid the calling of the immunoSEQ multiplex PCR reads with MiXCR, one entry per CDR3 protein. The table includes about 130,000 distinct CDR3 sequences, roughly 94% detected once. The sequencing input was CD8+ T cells from PBMCs. The receptor set was obtained from a human donor with Susac syndrome. Each CDR3 is given with its conserved first and last residue. D genes are given only for firm matches. Rows give clone size only sometimes, using once, few, many, or a class for an expanded clone.

d_call j_call v_call clone_size cdr3_aa cdr3_nt
NA TRBJ2-1 TRBV2 NA CASMGDEQFF TGTGCCAGCATGGGTGATGAGCAGTTCTTC
TRBD1 TRBJ2-7 TRBV20-1 NA CSATSTGTASYEQYF TGCAGTGCTACTTCAACCGGGACAGCCTCCTACGAGCAGTACTTC
TRBD1 TRBJ2-7 TRBV7-6 NA CASSLDRGLFYEQYF TGTGCCAGCAGCCTCGACAGGGGGCTTTTCTACGAGCAGTACTTC
NA TRBJ2-7 TRBV6-1 NA CASLDSPISSYEQYF TGTGCCAGCCTCGACAGCCCTATTAGCTCCTACGAGCAGTACTTC
TRBD2 TRBJ2-5 TRBV28 NA CASSSGLAQETQYF TGTGCCAGCAGTTCGGGACTAGCGCAAGAGACCCAGTACTTC
TRBD1 TRBJ1-1 TRBV7-9 once CASSFFLHQQGVTEAFF TGTGCCAGCAGCTTCTTTCTCCATCAACAGGGGGTAACTGAAGCTTTCTTT
TRBD2 TRBJ2-7 TRBV12-3/TRBV12-4 once CASRTAGGEQYF TGTGCCAGCAGGACAGCGGGAGGCGAGCAGTACTTC
NA TRBJ2-1 TRBV4-1 NA CATAPTTAGEQFF TGCGCCACTGCCCCAACCACAGCGGGTGAGCAGTTCTTC
TRBD2 TRBJ2-1 TRBV9 once CASSPQTSDDEQFF TGTGCCAGCAGCCCCCAGACTAGCGACGATGAGCAGTTCTTC
NA TRBJ2-1 TRBV28 NA CATLDGAAYEQFF TGTGCCACCCTCGACGGGGCAGCTTATGAGCAGTTCTTC
NA TRBJ2-7 TRBV27 NA CASSLPVKDEQYF TGTGCCAGCAGTTTACCGGTTAAGGACGAGCAGTACTTC
NA TRBJ2-7 TRBV20-1 NA CSARDIGGPPYEQYF TGCAGTGCTAGAGACATCGGAGGGCCTCCCTACGAGCAGTACTTC
NA TRBJ1-1 TRBV29-1 NA CSFTGSATEAFF TGCAGCTTTACAGGGTCTGCCACTGAAGCTTTCTTT
TRBD1 TRBJ2-2 TRBV4-1 NA CASSPHDRGTGELFF TGCGCCAGCAGCCCGCACGACAGGGGCACCGGGGAGCTGTTTTTT